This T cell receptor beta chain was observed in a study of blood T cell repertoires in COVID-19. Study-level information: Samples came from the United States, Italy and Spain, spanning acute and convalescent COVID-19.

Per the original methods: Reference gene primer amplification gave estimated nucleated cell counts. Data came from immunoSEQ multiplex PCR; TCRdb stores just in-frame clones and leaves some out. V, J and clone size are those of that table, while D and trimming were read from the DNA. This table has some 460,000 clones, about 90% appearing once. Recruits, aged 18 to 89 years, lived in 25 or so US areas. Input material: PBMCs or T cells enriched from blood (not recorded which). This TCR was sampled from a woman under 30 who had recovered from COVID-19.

The chain's CDR3 is CASSLTGGGASYNEQFF. The CDR3 coding sequence is TGTGCCAGCAGCTTAACTGGCGGGGGGGCGTCCTACAATGAGCAGTTCTTC. The J gene is TRBJ2-1, the V gene TRBV11-2, with 9 bases identical to TRBD2. The V segment lost 2 bases and the J segment 1 base; nucleotides outside the gene matches: 6. The CDR3 extends over 17 amino acids. CDR1 SGHAT and CDR2 FQNNGV come from the germline V gene.